A single sample gave rise to the 8 T cell receptor beta chains below, sequenced in a study of naive and memory T cell subsets. Two oligonucleotides, mixed equimolar, formed the beta constant-region primer covering TRBC1 and TRBC2. One entry per CDR3 protein, called by TCRdb with MiXCR from the UMI-ligation and nested PCR reads. The sample records 37,000 or so distinct CDR3 sequences, approximately 12% being singletons. The sequenced sample consisted of effector memory CD4+ T cells from blood. The sample's subset: effector memory, CD45RA- CD27-. The receptors stem from a human donor in good health.

Many counts were recorded for this clonotype. V usage is TRBV15 and J usage is TRBJ2-1; D possibly corresponds to TRBD2 (5 bases). The CDR3 sequence is 15 residues long. CDR1 is LNHNV and CDR2 is YYDKDF in the germline V gene (reference sequence). The V end lost 3 bases, the J end lost 2 bases, and 11 bases lay between the germline ends. The CDR3: CATSRDFGAYNEQFF. CDR3 bases: TGTGCCACCAGCAGGGACTTTGGGGCCTACAATGAGCAGTTCTTC.

This clonotype was recorded a few times. The CDR3 protein is CASTLPPSTDTQYF. The CDR3 coding sequence is TGTGCCAGCACCCTCCCTCCGAGCACAGATACGCAGTATTTT. This rearrangement joins TRBV7-9 to TRBJ2-3; D unresolved. V dropped 7 bases and J dropped 0 bases, with 11 bases sitting between them. CDR3 length equals 14 residues. From germline, CDR1 is SEHNR and CDR2 FQNEAQ (reference sequence).

The genes are TRBV7-2 and TRBJ1-2; D is perhaps TRBD1 (6 bases). Trimming pared 2 bases from V and 4 bases from J, leaving 8 bases between. The CDR3 consists of 13 residues. CDR1 and CDR2 (germline): SGHTA, FQGNSA. The CDR3 is CASSLMGAYGYTF. The CDR3 DNA is TGTGCCAGCAGCTTAATGGGGGCCTATGGCTACACCTTC.

This clonotype appeared a few times. The chain uses TRBV4-1 and TRBJ2-1; TRBD2 agrees at 13 bases. The CDR3 has 17 residues. Germline V gene sequence: CDR1 MGHRA, CDR2 YSYEKL. The J segment lost 1 base and the V segment lost 10 bases, leaving 10 bases of the junction unmatched. The CDR3 DNA follows: TGCGCCACCGCGGGTGGGACTAGCGGGATATCCTACAATGAGCAGTTCTTC. Translated: CATAGGTSGISYNEQFF.

This clonotype appeared a few times. The chain combines TRBV28 with TRBJ2-2; 11 bases agree with TRBD2. This CDR3 has 16 residues. Per the germline V gene, CDR1 is MDHEN and CDR2 is SYDVKM. V shed 4 bases and J 5 bases; nucleotides not matched to a gene: 6. The CDR3 here is CASSSLAGVGTGELFF. The CDR3 DNA reads as TGTGCCAGCAGTTCACTAGCGGGAGTGGGTACCGGGGAGCTGTTTTTT.

This clonotype was seen a few times. This chain uses TRBV6-4 with TRBJ2-1; a possible D gene is TRBD1 (5 bases). Trimming pared 5 bases from V and 4 bases from J, leaving 9 bases between. CDR3 length: 13 residues. CDR1 is MRHNA and CDR2 is SNTAGT in the germline V gene. The CDR3 DNA reads as TGTGCCAGCAGTTCTACAGGTTACAATGAGCAGTTCTTC. The encoded protein is CASSSTGYNEQFF.

This clonotype has only a few counts. The chain carries TRBV24-1 and TRBJ2-3; 7 bases agree with TRBD1. V gave up 2 bases and J gave up 1 base; unmatched junction bases: 5. Germline V gene lookup returns CDR1 KGHDR and CDR2 SFDVKD. This CDR3 has 16 amino acids. The CDR3 spells CATSDSQGSRTDTQYF. DNA for the CDR3: TGTGCCACCAGTGATTCACAGGGGTCGCGCACAGATACGCAGTATTTT.

J is TRBJ2-3 and V is TRBV5-1; 7 nucleotides line up with TRBD1. Germline CDR1 reads SGHRS; CDR2 reads YFSETQ. V lost 4 bases, J lost 9 bases, and 8 bases stayed unmatched. The CDR3 sequence is 13 residues long. The chain's CDR3 is CASSVTGELTQYF. As DNA, the CDR3 is TGCGCCAGCAGCGTCACAGGGGAATTGACGCAGTATTTT.